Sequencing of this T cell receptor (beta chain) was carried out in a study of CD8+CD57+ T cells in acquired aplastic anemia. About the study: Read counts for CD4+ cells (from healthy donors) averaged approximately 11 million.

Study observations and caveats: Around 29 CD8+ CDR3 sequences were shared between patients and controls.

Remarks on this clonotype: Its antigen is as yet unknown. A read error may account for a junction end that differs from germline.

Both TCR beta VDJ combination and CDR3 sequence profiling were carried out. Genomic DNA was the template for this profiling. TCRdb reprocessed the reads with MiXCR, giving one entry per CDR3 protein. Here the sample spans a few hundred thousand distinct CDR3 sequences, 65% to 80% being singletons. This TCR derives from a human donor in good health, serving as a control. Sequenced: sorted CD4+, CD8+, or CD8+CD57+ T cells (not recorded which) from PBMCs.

CDR3 in amino acids: CASTGGMGNQPHHF. In nucleotides, the CDR3 is TGTGCCAGCACCGGTGGTATGGGCAATCAGCCCCACCATTTT. The V and J genes are TRBV7-9 and TRBJ1-5; no firm D call. Germline lookup yields CDR1 SEHNR and CDR2 FQNEAQ (reference sequence). The CDR3 consists of 14 residues.